The 11 T cell receptor beta chains below all came from one sample that was sequenced in a study of blood T cell repertoires in COVID-19. Sequenced by immunoSEQ multiplex PCR; TCRdb stores in-frame clones only, minus some. Found here are around 210,000 clones, over 75% of them singletons; the top ten hold 15% to 20%. Sequencing was carried out using peripheral blood. All receptors derive from a man aged 50 to 60 with COVID-19, enrolled during active disease.

This clone was observed at least ten times. The chain joins TRBV4-3 to TRBJ2-7; D is perhaps TRBD1 (6 bases). CDR1 is LGHNA and CDR2 is YSLEER in the germline V gene. V lost 1 base and J lost 5, with 18 bases in between. CDR3 size: 16 residues. CDR3 loop: CASSQVLQAGADEQYF. DNA of the CDR3: TGCGCCAGCAGCCAAGTCTTACAGGCAGGGGCGGACGAGCAGTACTTC.

The rearrangement links TRBV19 to TRBJ1-1; 11 bases are a match to TRBD1. This CDR3 is 20 amino acids long. J gave up 3 bases and V 1 base, and 16 bases lay outside the gene matches. Germline CDR1 and CDR2: LNHDA and SQIVND (reference sequence). CDR3 residues: CASSIGFSGQGVPWDTEAFF. The CDR3 DNA reads as TGTGCCAGTAGTATAGGTTTTTCGGGACAGGGGGTCCCTTGGGACACTGAAGCTTTCTTT.

The V call is TRBV18, the J call TRBJ2-3; TRBD1 agrees at 8 bases. V lost 3 bases, J lost 2 bases, and 7 bases stayed unmatched. This CDR3 comprises 16 residues. CDR1 and CDR2 from the germline V gene are KGHSH and LQKENI. The chain's CDR3 is CASSPQTGANTDTQYF. CDR3 coding DNA: TGTGCCAGCTCACCGCAGACAGGGGCGAACACAGATACGCAGTATTTT.

The chain recombines TRBV5-1 with TRBJ1-1; D may be TRBD1 (6 bases). The germline V gene has CDR1 SGHRS and CDR2 YFSETQ. Trimming removed 4 bases at V and 6 bases at J, with 22 bases between. This CDR3 has 16 residues. The CDR3 nucleotides read TGCGCCAGCAGCACAGGGAGAGGGTCCCGTGTGGCTGAAGCTTTCTTT. It is translated as CASSTGRGSRVAEAFF.

The chain is built from TRBV6-6 and TRBJ1-2; 7 nucleotides match TRBD1. CDR1 is MNHNY and CDR2 is SVGAGI in the germline V gene (reference sequence). The CDR3 is 14 residues long. The V gene end was trimmed by 7 bases and the J gene end by 1 base; junction bases not matched to a gene: 6. The CDR3 DNA follows: TGTGCCAGCACCCGCAGGGGGGATAACTATGGCTACACCTTC. It yields the protein CASTRRGDNYGYTF.

The chain couples TRBV6-5 to TRBJ2-2; possible D gene TRBD2, 6 bases. V was shortened by 2 bases and J by 3 bases, with 10 bases between the two germline ends. The CDR3 extends over 15 amino acids. Germline CDR1 and CDR2: MNHEY and SVGAGI. The CDR3 sequence is CASSYGGIYTGELFF. Here the CDR3 DNA reads TGTGCCAGCAGTTACGGGGGGATTTACACCGGGGAGCTGTTTTTT.

The chain recombines TRBV27 with TRBJ2-1; TRBD1 matches at 8 bases. CDR3 size: 13 residues. V dropped 6 bases and J dropped 3; count of bases not matched to a gene: 1. Per germline, CDR1 MNHEY and CDR2 SMNVEV (reference sequence). CDR3: CASRGQVYNEQFF. In DNA form, the CDR3 reads TGTGCCAGCAGGGGACAGGTCTACAATGAGCAGTTCTTC.

This chain connects TRBV7-9 to TRBJ1-2, with 8 bases identical to TRBD1. V dropped 5 bases and J dropped 7; count of bases not matched to a gene: 9. This CDR3 has 14 residues. Germline loops: CDR1 SEHNR, CDR2 FQNEAQ (reference sequence). The CDR3 sequence is CASSHEAGGLGYTF. As DNA, the CDR3 is TGTGCCAGCAGCCATGAGGCAGGGGGCCTTGGCTACACCTTC.

This chain links TRBV3-1 (or the pseudogene TRBV3-2) with TRBJ2-1; D perhaps matches TRBD2 (6 bases). V shed 1 base and J shed 7 bases, with 17 bases lying between them. Germline CDR1 and CDR2: LGHDT and YNNKEL (reference sequence). CDR3 length: 16 amino acids. The CDR3 DNA follows: TGTGCCAGCAGCCAAGTATGGCAGGGAGGTTCGAATGAGCAGTTCTTC. The encoded protein is CASSQVWQGGSNEQFF.

This chain links TRBV7-3 with TRBJ2-2; D unresolved. The germline V gene encodes CDR1 SGHTA and CDR2 FQGTGA. The V gene lost 2 bases and the J gene lost 3 bases, with 10 bases spanning the gap. The CDR3 consists of 15 residues. CDR3 sequence reads: CASSLLPDYTGELFF. The CDR3, as DNA: TGTGCCAGCAGCTTATTGCCAGACTACACCGGGGAGCTGTTTTTT.

This clone was seen only once. The genes are TRBV5-1 and TRBJ2-2, with D possibly matching TRBD2 (6 bases). Per the germline V gene, CDR1 is SGHRS and CDR2 is YFSETQ. The CDR3 sequence is 16 residues long. Trimming took 2 bases from V and 1 from J, leaving 12 bases between them. The DNA for the CDR3 is TGCGCCAGCAGCTTAGGACTAAAAATGAACACCGGGGAGCTGTTTTTT. This sequence encodes CASSLGLKMNTGELFF.